The 20 T cell receptor beta chains reported below all come from one sample, sequenced in a study of blood T cells in healthy people across ages. A sample-barcoded 5' primer and a J-beta primer mix were used in a second PCR of roughly 7 to 12 cycles. TCRdb passed the 5' RACE reads through MiXCR, listing each CDR3 protein once. This sample has hundreds of thousands of distinct CDR3 sequences; 20% to 25% occur once, and the top ten carry around 21%. The sequenced material came from blood. The receptors were sampled from a man between 65 and 79 years old in good health.

This clonotype was recorded many times. The rearrangement joins TRBV20-1 to TRBJ2-5; 7 bases are shared with TRBD2. The length of the CDR3 is 13 residues. V lost 8 bases, J lost 11 bases, and 17 bases stayed unmatched. The germline gives CDR1 DFQATT, CDR2 SNEGSKA (reference sequence). DNA for the CDR3: TGCAGTTCCTACGGTAAGGCGGGGGTTGAGCAGTACTTC. It codes for CSSYGKAGVEQYF.

The chain recombines TRBV6-5 with TRBJ1-1, with 7 nucleotides matching TRBD1. Germline trimming cut 11 bases from V and 7 bases from J; bases unmatched to any gene: 10. Germline-derived CDR1 and CDR2 are MNHEY and SVGAGI. The CDR3 has 12 amino acids. The CDR3, as DNA: TGTGCCGGCGGGACGCCAGGGGGTGAAGCTTTCTTT. Its protein product is CAGGTPGGEAFF.

A few counts support this clonotype. This sequence joins TRBV4-1 and TRBJ2-5; 10 bases map to TRBD2. The end of the DNA fits TRBJ2-1 better, so the J call may be wrong. Germline V gene lookup returns CDR1 MGHRA and CDR2 YSYEKL. The CDR3 is 17 residues long. CDR3: CASSQDLVASGRDEQFF. Here the CDR3 DNA reads TGCGCCAGCAGCCAAGATTTAGTCGCTAGCGGGAGAGATGAGCAGTTCTTC.

This clonotype has just a few counts. The J gene is TRBJ2-3, the V gene TRBV6-5; D call uncertain. The CDR3 extends over 14 amino acids. Germline CDR1 is MNHEY and CDR2 is SVGAGI. The ends were cut back, 0 bases at V and 5 bases at J, with 9 bases in the middle. CDR3 in DNA: TGTGCCAGCAGTTACTCGAGGCGCGGAGATACGCAGTATTTT. Residues: CASSYSRRGDTQYF.

In this sample, this clonotype turned up a few times. Written as DNA, the CDR3 is TGTGCCAGCAGTCCCCTGGGGACTAGCGGGGGCGTCTCCTACAATGAGCAGTTCTTC. It yields the protein CASSPLGTSGGVSYNEQFF. The chain employs TRBV27 and TRBJ2-1, with TRBD2 identical over 14 bases. V lost 5 bases to trimming and J lost 0 bases; unmatched junction nucleotides: 9. Germline CDR1 is MNHEY and CDR2 is SMNVEV (reference sequence). CDR3 size: 19 residues.

This clonotype was seen only a few times. This chain connects TRBV7-9 to TRBJ1-3; D is uncertain. The CDR3 runs to 12 residues. V was trimmed by 5 bases and J by 5 bases, leaving 7 bases between them. Germline CDR1 is SEHNR and CDR2 is FQNEAQ (reference sequence). The CDR3 loop is CASSVDRNTIYF. CDR3 sequence (DNA): TGTGCCAGCAGCGTCGACCGAAACACCATATATTTT.

The CDR3 nucleotides are TGTGCTGGCAGTATGGGGTACGAGCAGTACTTC. It codes for CAGSMGYEQYF. This chain uses TRBV6-2 or TRBV6-3 with TRBJ2-5; D is uncertain. The DNA end favors TRBJ2-7, so the J call may be wrong. The CDR3 is 11 amino acids. CDR1 is MNHEY, CDR2 SVGEGT, per germline.

This clonotype was counted only a few times. The chain joins TRBV29-1 to TRBJ1-1, with 7 bases matching TRBD1. The CDR3 loop spans 13 amino acids. V was clipped by 8 bases and J by 1 base; unmatched bases: 7. Germline values: CDR1 SQVTM, CDR2 ANQGSEA. DNA of the CDR3: TGCAGCTCCAGGGGGGCAGGGAACACTGAAGCTTTCTTT. It codes for CSSRGAGNTEAFF.

This clonotype was seen a few times. V gene TRBV6-2 or TRBV6-3 combines with J gene TRBJ2-1; D could derive from TRBD1 or TRBD2 (6 bases each). There are 17 residues in the CDR3. V was shortened by 6 bases and J by 6 bases, with 24 bases between the two germline ends. CDR1 MNHEY and CDR2 SVGEGT come from the germline V gene. The CDR3 sequence: CASRETTTGRRRNEQFF. CDR3 bases: TGTGCCAGCAGGGAGACCACAACAGGGAGGAGGCGCAATGAGCAGTTCTTC.

This clonotype occurred a few times. The V call is TRBV25-1, the J call TRBJ2-1; TRBD1 or TRBD2 may be the D gene (5 bases each). With the DNA end fitting TRBJ2-7 better, the J assignment may be wrong. CDR3 length: 13 amino acids. CDR1 is MGHDK and CDR2 is SYGVNS in the germline V gene. The CDR3 bases are TGTGCCAGCAGTGAATATGGGGGTTTCGAGCAGTACGTC. This translates into CASSEYGGFEQYV.

The rearrangement links TRBV20-1 to TRBJ2-1; 8 bases match TRBD1. J lost 2 bases, V lost 5 bases, and 5 bases had no gene match. CDR3 length: 14 residues. The germline V gene encodes CDR1 DFQATT and CDR2 SNEGSKA (reference sequence). CDR3 loop: CSAAGTGPYNEQFF. The CDR3 nucleotides are TGCAGTGCTGCCGGGACAGGTCCCTACAATGAGCAGTTCTTC.

This clonotype was recorded a few times. The chain uses TRBV7-2 and TRBJ2-1; 12 bases map to TRBD2. CDR1 and CDR2 (germline): SGHTA, FQGNSA. The V gene end was trimmed by 4 bases and the J gene end by 7 bases; junction bases not matched to a gene: 14. There are 18 residues in the CDR3. The CDR3 loop is CASSSPGLAGRVENEQFF. CDR3 in DNA: TGTGCCAGCAGCTCCCCGGGACTAGCGGGTAGAGTAGAAAATGAGCAGTTCTTC.

This clonotype was seen more than once but under ten times. V is TRBV20-1 and J is TRBJ1-4; D unclear. Germline V CDR1 and CDR2: DFQATT, SNEGSKA (reference sequence). The length of the CDR3 is 13 residues. The V gene lost 6 bases and the J gene lost 6 bases, with 14 bases spanning the gap. The CDR3 DNA reads TGCAGTGCCCCCGGGCCGCGGGATGAAAAACTGTTTTTT. Its protein is CSAPGPRDEKLFF.

This clonotype showed up just a few times. V gene TRBV5-1 combines with J gene TRBJ1-1; D is uncertain. The CDR3 extends over 14 amino acids. Deletions cut 0 bases from V and 0 bases from J, with 6 bases between. Germline V gives CDR1 SGHRS, CDR2 YFSETQ. The CDR3 coding sequence is TGCGCCAGCAGCTTGGAATCCATGAACACTGAAGCTTTCTTT. Encoded protein: CASSLESMNTEAFF.

This clonotype was counted between two and nine times. The V gene is TRBV7-3, the J gene TRBJ2-1; D unclear. The germline V and J ends were trimmed by 4 bases and 3 bases, with 13 bases remaining between them. The CDR3 extends over 15 amino acids. From germline, CDR1 is SGHTA and CDR2 FQGTGA. The CDR3 spells CASSSVSVDYNEQFF. The DNA of the CDR3 is TGTGCCAGCAGCTCCGTGTCTGTGGACTACAATGAGCAGTTCTTC.

This clonotype has ten or more counts. This rearrangement joins TRBV3-1 to TRBJ2-3; 11 nucleotides match TRBD2. Trimming cost V 5 bases and J 5 bases; bases outside gene matches: 24. This CDR3 has 21 amino acids. Looked up from germline, CDR1 is LGHDT and CDR2 is YNNKEL (reference sequence). The CDR3 region is CASSYDPYGGLAGGRKDTQYF. The CDR3 DNA reads as TGTGCCAGCAGCTACGACCCATACGGTGGCTTAGCGGGGGGGCGAAAAGATACGCAGTATTTT.

A few counts support this clonotype. The chain carries TRBV6-6 and TRBJ1-1, with a weak D call TRBD1 (6 bases). The CDR3 is 15 residues long. V was pared by 6 bases and J by 0 bases, with 14 bases between. Germline V gene sequence: CDR1 MNHNY, CDR2 SVGAGI (reference sequence). For the CDR3, the DNA is TGTGCCAGCAGACAGATAGGGGGGATGAACACTGAAGCTTTCTTT. This translates into CASRQIGGMNTEAFF.

This clonotype was seen ten or more times. V usage is TRBV3-1 and J usage is TRBJ2-1; 7 bases line up with TRBD2. The trim removed 3 bases at V and 10 bases at J, leaving 3 bases unmatched. This CDR3 is 12 amino acids long. Germline values: CDR1 LGHDT, CDR2 YNNKEL (reference sequence). Here the CDR3 DNA reads TGTGCCAGCAGCCATGGGCGGGAGGAGCAGTTCTTC. It is translated as CASSHGREEQFF.

This clonotype turned up a few times. The junction does not match germline at one end; this may be a read error. This chain links TRBV7-9 with TRBJ2-5; D uncertain. This CDR3 spans 18 amino acids. CDR1 SEHNR and CDR2 FQNEAQ come from the germline V gene (reference sequence). Here the CDR3 DNA reads TGTGCCAGCAGCTTAGCCCTAGTAGTGACCCTCGGTGGAGAGACCCAATACTTC. This translates into CASSLALVVTLGGETQYF.

The table lists this clonotype with many counts. The chain combines TRBV7-6 with TRBJ2-1; D gene uncertain. This CDR3 contains 14 residues. The germline CDR1 and CDR2 sequences are SGHVS and FNYEAQ. V dropped 5 bases and J dropped 7 bases, with 15 bases sitting between them. In DNA, the CDR3 is TGTGCCAGCAGCCTACTACCGCCGAGAAATGAGCAGTTCTTC. It translates to CASSLLPPRNEQFF.